A single sample gave rise to the 3 T cell receptor beta chains below, sequenced in a study of post-analysis software for immune sequencing data. Overall study results and limits: Comparison of patients with controls showed roughly five TRBV segments more frequent in patients, TRBV5-6, TRBV5-1 and TRBV20-1 among them.

Unique molecular identifiers were built into the TCR beta cDNA libraries. In TCRdb, the PCR reads were re-called with MiXCR into one record per CDR3 protein. The sample includes some 690,000 distinct CDR3 sequences, 30% of them seen just once. These receptors have no identified antigens. Sequenced material: blood. The receptors were sampled from a girl aged 10 to 17 with multiple sclerosis.

This chain links TRBV2 with TRBJ1-4, with 7 bases matching TRBD1. The trim removed 4 bases at V and 8 bases at J, leaving 7 bases unmatched. Germline V gene data show CDR1 as SNHLY and CDR2 as FYNNEI. The CDR3 covers 14 residues. The CDR3 DNA follows: TGTGCCAGCAGTGGGTGGACAGGCGCAGAAAAACTGTTTTTT. Protein sequence: CASSGWTGAEKLFF.

This clonotype occurred many times. V gene TRBV7-2 combines with J gene TRBJ2-3; TRBD2 aligns across 8 bases. There are 15 residues in the CDR3. After removal of 3 bases from V and 2 bases from J, the junction contained 4 bases not matched to a gene. Germline V gene data show CDR1 as SGHTA and CDR2 as FQGNSA. DNA of the CDR3: TGTGCCAGCAGCTTCTTAGCGGGACCCACAGATACGCAGTATTTT. Its translation: CASSFLAGPTDTQYF.

This clonotype was seen many times. This rearrangement joins TRBV12-3 or TRBV12-4 to TRBJ2-1, with a weak D call TRBD2 (6 bases). Trimming took off 1 base at V and 2 bases at J, with 6 bases between the two ends. The CDR3 covers 14 residues. CDR3 residues: CASSLGGAYNEQFF. The CDR3 DNA is TGTGCCAGCAGTTTAGGGGGGGCCTACAATGAGCAGTTCTTC.